This T cell receptor (beta chain) was recorded in a study of blood T cell repertoires in COVID-19. About the research overall: Samples taken during acute and convalescent COVID-19 were collected in the United States, Italy and Spain. The analysed material was cDNA or gDNA that came from T cells, B-cell-depleted T cells, or PBMCs.

In the source study's methods: Counts of nucleated cells, estimated from reference gene primer amplification, were obtained. Some clones are missing from TCRdb's copy, which holds only in-frame ones; the method was immunoSEQ multiplex PCR. V, J and clone size are taken as reported in that table, and D and trimming were inferred from the DNA itself. The repertoire holds roughly 71,000 clones, with 88% as singletons. V shed 0 bases and J shed 1 base, with 13 bases lying between them. CDR1 and CDR2 (germline): LGHDT, YNNKEL (reference sequence). There are 16 residues in the CDR3. The origin of this receptor is a man aged 50-59 years with acute or convalescent COVID-19. The sample taken for sequencing was peripheral blood. The chain recombines TRBV3-1 (or the pseudogene TRBV3-2) with TRBJ2-7; perhaps TRBD1 as D (5 bases). Written as DNA, the CDR3 is TGTGCCAGCAGCCAAGATCGTGGGGCGAATTCCTACGAGCAGTACTTC. Its translation is CASSQDRGANSYEQYF.